This TCR beta chain was found in a study of glioma-infiltrating T cells. Using RNA template, CDR3s of TCR alpha and beta were amplified with iRepertoire arm-PCR. TCRdb re-called the multiplex PCR reads with MiXCR, one entry per CDR3 protein. Altogether thousands of distinct CDR3 sequences are present, 28% being singletons, with the ten largest covering roughly 13%. Ten or more counts support this clonotype. Its antigen is currently unknown. Regarding the study as a whole: Tissue-blood divergence was below expectation in non-neoplastic patients, above in gliomas. Only very few CDR3 sequences appeared in both tissue and blood.

V lost 5 bases, J lost 7 bases, and 17 bases lay in between. The CDR3 extends over 14 amino acids. Germline lookup yields CDR1 LNHDA and CDR2 SQIVND (reference sequence). Sequences were obtained from glioma tissue, nonneoplastic brain tissue, or PBMCs (not recorded which). This receptor was obtained from a human donor with low-grade glioma or glioblastoma, undergoing nonglioma brain surgery, or in good health (not recorded which). This rearrangement joins TRBV19 to TRBJ1-1; a weak D match, TRBD1 (6 bases). CDR3 nucleotide sequence: TGTGCCAGTAGTTCGTCGGCGAGGGGGGGTGAAGCTTTCTTT. Translating it yields CASSSSARGGEAFF.